This record looks at one T cell receptor beta chain sequence and its context. Its specificity is unknown. Germline V lookup: CDR1 SGHTS, CDR2 YDEGEE. The CDR3 runs to 14 residues. Trimming left V 1 base short and J 12 bases short, with 17 bases between. These data are taken from a study of cytomegalovirus exposure and HLA in healthy donors. Study as a whole: The use of the same platform for the 90 to 150 validation repertoires and the roughly 730 first-cohort repertoires was reported by a later analysis.

Findings and limits, study-wide: The classifier was said to identify cytomegalovirus status with high specificity and sensitivity. The study designated around 150 TCR beta chains cytomegalovirus-associated. As confirmed in vitro, a few CMV-associated chains were specific for CMV antigens.

The assay was immunoSEQ multiplex PCR, and TCRdb's table has in-frame clones only and misses some. The sample contains 60,000 to 85,000 clones, about 94% of which appear only once. The sequenced sample was PBMCs. This clonotype was obtained from a man between 18 and 35 years old in good health and CMV-seropositive. This chain joins TRBV5-8 and TRBJ1-5, with D unclear. The CDR3 nucleotides read TGTGCCAGCAGCTTGCGGTCTTCTGGAGGGAGCCAGCATTTT. Encoded protein: CASSLRSSGGSQHF.